This passage covers 24 T cell receptor beta chains from one sample sequenced in a study of identical twins. From the 5' RACE reads, TCRdb called clonotypes with MiXCR, one entry per CDR3 protein. This repertoire shows about 480,000 distinct CDR3 sequences, 14% found once; its top ten account for 0.4% to 0.55%. These data were also reused for a study on yellow fever vaccine responses in identical twins.

The sample was CD4+ T cells sorted from blood. The receptor source for this set is a woman between 18 and 29 years old in good health.

This chain connects TRBV7-9 to TRBJ2-5; 8 nucleotides line up with TRBD1. CDR1 is SEHNR, CDR2 FQNEAQ, per germline (reference sequence). V shed 4 bases, J shed 2 bases, and the junction held 12 bases outside the gene matches. The CDR3 consists of 17 residues. The CDR3 is CASSSTPDRVLQETQYF. CDR3 coding DNA: TGTGCCAGCAGCTCTACACCGGACAGGGTATTGCAAGAGACCCAGTACTTC.

The chain is built from TRBV10-3 and TRBJ2-5, with D perhaps TRBD1 or TRBD2 (5 bases each). Between the trimmed V and J ends, which lost 10 bases and 1 base, there was a span of 10 bases. Germline V CDR1 and CDR2: ENHRY, SYGVKD. The length of the CDR3 is 12 residues. CDR3 loop: CATQGPQETQYF. The CDR3 DNA follows: TGTGCCACGCAGGGACCCCAAGAGACCCAGTACTTC.

This clonotype has ten or more counts. The J gene is TRBJ2-7, the V gene TRBV5-1, with D maybe TRBD2 (6 bases). Germline V CDR1 and CDR2: SGHRS, YFSETQ. Trimming cost V 4 bases and J 7 bases, with 15 bases left between them. The CDR3 is made up of 13 amino acids. The CDR3 here is CASSIGGAGEQYF. The CDR3 region has the DNA TGCGCCAGCAGCATTGGCGGGGCCGGGGAGCAGTACTTC. Variable domain in full (rest from reference TRBV5-1 and TRBJ2-7): KAGVTQTPRYLIKTRGQQVTLSCSPISGHRSVSWYQQTPGQGLQFLFEYFSETQRNKGNFPGRFSGRQFSNSRSEMNVSTLELGDSALYLCASSIGGAGEQYFGPGTRLTVT.

The chain employs TRBV7-8 and TRBJ2-2, with 7 bases matching TRBD2. Germline-derived CDR1 and CDR2 are SGHVS and FQNEAQ. J was trimmed by 2 bases and V by 0 bases; bases with no gene match: 3. This CDR3 contains 16 residues. CDR3 coding DNA: TGTGCCAGCAGCTTAGCCGGGGGGACTAACACCGGGGAGCTGTTTTTT. Translation gives CASSLAGGTNTGELFF.

The chain uses TRBV20-1 and TRBJ2-2; D possibly corresponds to TRBD1 (6 bases). Looked up from germline, CDR1 is DFQATT and CDR2 is SNEGSKA (reference sequence). Trimming left V 3 bases short and J 6 bases short, with 11 bases between. The CDR3 contains 13 residues. The CDR3 reads CSASPRQAGELFF. For the CDR3, the DNA is TGCAGTGCTAGCCCCCGACAGGCCGGGGAGCTGTTTTTT.

The V gene is TRBV7-2, the J gene TRBJ2-1, with a possible D match to TRBD2 (5 bases). CDR1 and CDR2 from the germline V gene are SGHTA and FQGNSA. Between the trimmed V and J ends, which lost 3 bases and 4 bases, there was a span of 13 bases. The CDR3 consists of 15 residues. The CDR3 region has the DNA TGTGCCAGCAGCTTGGAAGCGGACTTATACAATGAGCAGTTCTTC. It codes for CASSLEADLYNEQFF.

The chain links TRBV28 to TRBJ2-5; no reliable D call. Per germline, CDR1 MDHEN and CDR2 SYDVKM. V lost 3 bases to trimming and J lost 5 bases, with 10 bases between them. This CDR3 comprises 13 residues. The CDR3 protein is CASSFPRLETQYF. The CDR3 DNA is TGTGCCAGCAGTTTCCCCAGGTTGGAGACCCAGTACTTC.

This clonotype has just a few counts. The rearrangement links TRBV4-2 to TRBJ2-5; D may be TRBD1 or TRBD2 (5 bases each). V gave up 1 base and J gave up 5 bases, with 14 bases separating them. CDR1 and CDR2 from the germline V gene are LGHNA and YNFKEQ. The length of the CDR3 is 15 residues. CDR3 DNA sequence: TGTGCCAGCAGCCAAGTTCCCTCCGAGGGGGAGACCCAGTACTTC. Residues: CASSQVPSEGETQYF.

This clonotype was counted between two and nine times. The genes are TRBV6-1 and TRBJ2-5; 11 bases line up with TRBD1. The germline V gene encodes CDR1 MNHNS and CDR2 SASEGT. The CDR3 is 15 amino acids. V lost 6 bases to trimming and J lost 5 bases; unmatched junction nucleotides: 8. CDR3 sequence: CASRDRTGGAETQYF. The CDR3 coding sequence is TGTGCCAGCAGGGACAGGACAGGGGGCGCTGAGACCCAGTACTTC.

V and J are TRBV5-1 and TRBJ2-3; D not resolved. This CDR3 region has 16 residues. The V gene's germline CDR1 is SGHRS and CDR2 YFSETQ. V gave up 1 base and J gave up 3 bases, with 15 bases separating them. DNA of the CDR3: TGCGCCAGCAGCTTGAGGCCTAGAACTTGGACAGATACGCAGTATTTT. Translating it yields CASSLRPRTWTDTQYF.

This clonotype has just a few counts. The V and J genes are TRBV5-6 and TRBJ2-7; D gene unclear. CDR1 and CDR2 (germline): SGHDT, YYEEEE. The CDR3 is 16 amino acids. V lost 0 bases and J 2 bases, leaving 15 bases between the germline ends. This chain's CDR3 is CASSLERSLLAYEQYF. DNA of the CDR3: TGTGCCAGCAGCTTGGAGAGAAGTCTTCTTGCCTACGAGCAGTACTTC. The whole variable domain, remainder taken from reference TRBV5-6 and TRBJ2-7, is DAGVTQSPTHLIKTRGQQVTLRCSPKSGHDTVSWYQQALGQGPQFIFQYYEEEERQRGNFPDRFSGHQFPNYSSELNVNALLLGDSALYLCASSLERSLLAYEQYFGPGTRLTVT.

This sequence joins TRBV5-1 and TRBJ2-3; 13 positions match TRBD2. CDR3 length: 17 residues. V trimming: 4 bases; J trimming: 2 bases; junction bases outside the gene matches: 7. Per germline, CDR1 SGHRS and CDR2 YFSETQ. DNA of the CDR3: TGCGCCAGCAGCCCTTTAGGGACTAGCGGGGCCACAGATACGCAGTATTTT. This sequence encodes CASSPLGTSGATDTQYF.

The J gene is TRBJ2-4, the V gene TRBV20-1, with D perhaps TRBD1 or TRBD2 (6 bases each). Germline V lookup: CDR1 DFQATT, CDR2 SNEGSKA (reference sequence). V was cut by 5 bases and J by 6 bases, with 17 bases left in between. The CDR3 runs to 14 residues. CDR3 sequence: CSALSGGLGNIQYF. The DNA for the CDR3 is TGCAGTGCTCTAAGTGGGGGGCTAGGAAACATTCAGTACTTC.

This clonotype occurred a few times. This chain links TRBV4-3 with TRBJ2-7; no reliable D call. The CDR3 has 13 residues. V lost 4 bases and J lost 0, with 7 bases in between. CDR1 is LGHNA and CDR2 is YSLEER in the germline V gene. The CDR3 is CASSRFPSYEQYF. The CDR3 nucleotides are TGCGCCAGCAGCCGATTTCCCTCCTACGAGCAGTACTTC.

This clonotype was observed a handful of times. The chain combines TRBV6-2 or TRBV6-3 with TRBJ2-2; 7 bases match TRBD2. Germline assignment: CDR1 MNHEY and CDR2 SVGEGT. The CDR3 has 14 residues. V gave up 3 bases and J gave up 5 bases; unmatched junction bases: 3. CDR3 nucleotide sequence: TGTGCCAGCAGTTATAAGCGGGAAACCGGGGAGCTGTTTTTT. This translates into CASSYKRETGELFF.

The CDR3 nucleotides are TGTGCCAGCAGTGGGACGACAGGTGAAAAACTGTTTTTT. This encodes CASSGTTGEKLFF. This chain links TRBV25-1 with TRBJ1-4; a weak D match, TRBD1 (6 bases). Germline CDR1 MGHDK, CDR2 SYGVNS. There are 13 residues in the CDR3. The V end was cut by 4 bases, the J end by 7 bases, with 10 bases between.

This clonotype was found a few times. The V call is TRBV24-1, the J call TRBJ2-1, with D possibly being TRBD1 (5 bases). The germline V and J ends were trimmed by 1 base and 0 bases, with 9 bases remaining between them. This CDR3 is 16 amino acids long. In germline, CDR1 is KGHDR, CDR2 SFDVKD. CDR3: CATSDLGQGSYNEQFF. The CDR3 region has the DNA TGTGCCACCAGTGATTTAGGTCAGGGCTCCTACAATGAGCAGTTCTTC.

This clonotype was recorded many times. The rearrangement joins TRBV14 to TRBJ2-4; the D gene is possibly TRBD1 (5 bases). The germline V and J ends were trimmed by 1 base and 3 bases, with 13 bases remaining between them. Germline CDR1 SGHDN, CDR2 FVKESK. This CDR3 has 16 amino acids. CDR3 loop: CASSQVFPGHKNIQYF. Written as DNA, the CDR3 is TGTGCCAGCAGCCAAGTATTCCCCGGACACAAAAACATTCAGTACTTC.

This clonotype was counted only a few times. V gene TRBV7-2 combines with J gene TRBJ1-4; D gene unclear. Trimming stripped 5 bases from V and 0 bases from J, with 10 bases between. Germline lookup yields CDR1 SGHTA and CDR2 FQGNSA. The CDR3 loop spans 15 amino acids. The CDR3 nucleotides are TGTGCCAGCAGCCAAGAGACGTCAACTAATGAAAAACTGTTTTTT. This codes for CASSQETSTNEKLFF. The variable domain in full, with the rest retrieved from reference TRBV7-2 and TRBJ1-4, is GAGVSQSPSNKVTEKGKDVELRCDPISGHTALYWYRQSLGQGLEFLIYFQGNSAPDKSGLPSDRFSAERTGGSVSTLTIQRTQQEDSAVYLCASSQETSTNEKLFFGSGTQLSVL.

This clonotype was found a few times. The genes are TRBV7-8 and TRBJ2-1; D may correspond to TRBD1 or TRBD2 (5 bases each). Germline V gene sequence: CDR1 SGHVS, CDR2 FQNEAQ. The CDR3 sequence is 13 residues long. Trimming shortened V by 4 bases and J by 12 bases, and 16 bases separated the two germline ends. The CDR3 bases are TGTGCCAGCAGCTCAAAACCCGGGACGGGGCAGTTCTTC. It encodes CASSSKPGTGQFF.

J is TRBJ2-2 and V is TRBV5-5; maybe TRBD1 (6 bases). V lost 1 base, J lost 6 bases, and 16 bases lay in between. This CDR3 region has 16 residues. Germline CDR1 is SGHKS and CDR2 is YYEKEE (reference sequence). For the CDR3, the DNA is TGTGCCAGCAGCTTGTGGTCACAGGGAGTCGCCGGGGAGCTGTTTTTT. It specifies CASSLWSQGVAGELFF.

There are a few counts of this clonotype. The rearrangement links TRBV7-8 to TRBJ1-1, with D perhaps matching TRBD1 (6 bases). V lost 7 bases, J lost 1 base, and 19 bases lay in between. From germline, CDR1 is SGHVS and CDR2 FQNEAQ. This CDR3 contains 16 residues. DNA for the CDR3: TGTGCCAGCATACAGTTCAGGGGATTTGAGAACACTGAAGCTTTCTTT. It is translated as CASIQFRGFENTEAFF. Filled out from reference TRBV7-8 and TRBJ1-1, the complete variable domain reads GAGVSQSPRYKVAKRGQDVALRCDPISGHVSLFWYQQALGQGPEFLTYFQNEAQLDKSGLPSDRFFAERPEGSVSTLKIQRTQQEDSAVYLCASIQFRGFENTEAFFGQGTRLTVV.

This clonotype appeared many times. V is TRBV4-2 and J is TRBJ2-1; D possibly corresponds to TRBD2 (7 bases). Trimming removed 0 bases from V and 3 bases from J, with 12 bases in between. CDR1 is LGHNA, CDR2 YNFKEQ, per germline. The CDR3 spans 16 residues. CDR3 coding DNA: TGTGCCAGCAGCCAAGATAGGGGGGGGGGCTACAATGAGCAGTTCTTC. Its translation is CASSQDRGGGYNEQFF.

This clonotype was found many times. The genes are TRBV24-1 and TRBJ2-1; TRBD2 matches at 11 bases. J was trimmed by 9 bases and V by 5 bases; bases with no gene match: 8. The CDR3 extends over 15 amino acids. Germline CDR1 reads KGHDR; CDR2 reads SFDVKD. The CDR3 is CATSGLLAGVGEQFF. The CDR3 DNA follows: TGTGCCACCAGTGGGTTACTAGCGGGAGTTGGTGAGCAGTTCTTC.